This T cell receptor beta chain was sequenced in a study of blood T cells in healthy people across ages. Study-level results: Fewer expanded clones and more diversity marked long-lived versus aged donors. Correlation between TCR beta diversity and naive T cell percentage was strong. Researchers deemed the diversity estimates from one million T cells underestimates.

The V end was cut by 8 bases, the J end by 5 bases, with 15 bases between. The V gene's germline CDR1 is MNHEY and CDR2 SVGEGT. This CDR3 is 13 amino acids long. Points on this clonotype: The target antigen is unknown.

The study drew donors from healthy Caucasian individuals in Russia aged 6 to 90. A J-beta primer mix and a sample-barcoded 5' primer were used in a second PCR of roughly 7 to 12 cycles. TCRdb analysed the 5' RACE reads with MiXCR anew, one entry per CDR3 protein. Of more than 750,000 distinct CDR3 sequences in the sample, about 27% were seen once. The same data also went into a second study, on T cells of mothers and their children.

This sequence was found in a middle-aged woman in good health. The sample taken for sequencing was blood. The chain is built from TRBV6-2 or TRBV6-3 and TRBJ1-1, with D possibly being TRBD1 (6 bases). CDR3 residues: CASFRGPKTEAFF. CDR3 DNA sequence: TGTGCCAGCTTCAGGGGCCCCAAGACTGAAGCTTTCTTT.